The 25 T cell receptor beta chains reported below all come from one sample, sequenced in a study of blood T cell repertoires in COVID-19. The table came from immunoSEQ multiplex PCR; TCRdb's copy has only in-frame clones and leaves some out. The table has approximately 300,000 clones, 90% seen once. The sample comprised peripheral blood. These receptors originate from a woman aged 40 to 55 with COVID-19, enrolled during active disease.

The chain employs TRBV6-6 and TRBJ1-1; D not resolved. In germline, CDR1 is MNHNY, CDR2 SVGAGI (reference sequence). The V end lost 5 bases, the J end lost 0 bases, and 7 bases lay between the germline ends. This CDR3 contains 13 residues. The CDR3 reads CASSPNMNTEAFF. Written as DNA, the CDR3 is TGTGCCAGCAGTCCGAACATGAACACTGAAGCTTTCTTT.

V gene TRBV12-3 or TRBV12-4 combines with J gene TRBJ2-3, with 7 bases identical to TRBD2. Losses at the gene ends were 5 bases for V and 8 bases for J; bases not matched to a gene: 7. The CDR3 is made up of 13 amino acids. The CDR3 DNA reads TGTGCCAGCAGTCAGACTAGCATTTCTACGCAGTATTTT. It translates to CASSQTSISTQYF.

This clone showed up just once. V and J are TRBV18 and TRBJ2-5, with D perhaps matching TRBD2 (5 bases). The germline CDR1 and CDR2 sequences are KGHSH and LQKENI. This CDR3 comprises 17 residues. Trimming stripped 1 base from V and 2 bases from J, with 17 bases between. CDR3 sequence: CASSPLARGDRQETQYF. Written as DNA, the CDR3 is TGTGCCAGCTCACCACTCGCACGGGGAGACCGGCAAGAGACCCAGTACTTC.

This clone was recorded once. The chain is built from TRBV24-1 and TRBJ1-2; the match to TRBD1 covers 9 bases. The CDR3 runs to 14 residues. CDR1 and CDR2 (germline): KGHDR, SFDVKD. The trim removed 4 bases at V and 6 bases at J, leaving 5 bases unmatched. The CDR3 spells CATSESGTGHGYTF. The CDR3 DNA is TGTGCCACCAGTGAGTCCGGGACAGGGCATGGCTACACCTTC.

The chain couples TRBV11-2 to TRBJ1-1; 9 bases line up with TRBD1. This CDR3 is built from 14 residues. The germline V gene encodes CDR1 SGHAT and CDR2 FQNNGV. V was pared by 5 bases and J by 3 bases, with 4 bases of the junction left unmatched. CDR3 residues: CASSVGQGYTEAFF. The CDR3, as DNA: TGTGCCAGCAGCGTGGGACAGGGATACACTGAAGCTTTCTTT. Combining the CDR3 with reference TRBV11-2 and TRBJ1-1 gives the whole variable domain EAGVAQSPRYKIIEKRQSVAFWCNPISGHATLYWYQQILGQGPKLLIQFQNNGVVDDSQLPKDRFSAERLKGVDSTLKIQPAKLEDSAVYLCASSVGQGYTEAFFGQGTRLTVV.

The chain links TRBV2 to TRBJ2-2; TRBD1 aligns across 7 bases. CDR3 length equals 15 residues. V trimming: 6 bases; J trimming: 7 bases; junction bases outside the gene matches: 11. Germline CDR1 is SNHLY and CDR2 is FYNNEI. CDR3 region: CASRTQGPDIGELFF. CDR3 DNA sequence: TGTGCCAGCAGGACACAGGGGCCGGATATCGGGGAGCTGTTTTTT.

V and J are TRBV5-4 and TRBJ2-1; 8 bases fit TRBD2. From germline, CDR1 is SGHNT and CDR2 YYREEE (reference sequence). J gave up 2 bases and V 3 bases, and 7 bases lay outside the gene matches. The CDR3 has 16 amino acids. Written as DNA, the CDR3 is TGTGCCAGCAGCTCCCCATCTAGCGGGCCCTACAATGAGCAGTTCTTC. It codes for CASSSPSSGPYNEQFF.

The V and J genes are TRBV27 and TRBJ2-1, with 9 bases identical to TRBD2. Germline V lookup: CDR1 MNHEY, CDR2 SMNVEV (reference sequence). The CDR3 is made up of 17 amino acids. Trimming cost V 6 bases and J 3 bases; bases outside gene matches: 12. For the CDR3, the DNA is TGTGCCAGCAGCCCCAGGGGCGGGAGGGCCTTCTACAATGAGCAGTTCTTC. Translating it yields CASSPRGGRAFYNEQFF.

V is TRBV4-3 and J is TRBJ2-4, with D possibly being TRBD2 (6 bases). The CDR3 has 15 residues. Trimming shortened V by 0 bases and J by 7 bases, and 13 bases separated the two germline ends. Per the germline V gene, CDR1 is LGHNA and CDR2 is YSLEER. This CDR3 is CASSQDQARGNIQYF. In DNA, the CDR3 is TGCGCCAGCAGCCAAGACCAAGCCCGGGGGAACATTCAGTACTTC.

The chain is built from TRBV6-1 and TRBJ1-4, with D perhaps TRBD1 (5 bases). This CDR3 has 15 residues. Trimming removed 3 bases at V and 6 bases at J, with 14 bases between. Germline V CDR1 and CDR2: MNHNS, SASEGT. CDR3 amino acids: CASSEGGQVHEKLFF. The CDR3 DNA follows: TGTGCCAGCAGTGAGGGGGGTCAGGTACATGAAAAACTGTTTTTT.

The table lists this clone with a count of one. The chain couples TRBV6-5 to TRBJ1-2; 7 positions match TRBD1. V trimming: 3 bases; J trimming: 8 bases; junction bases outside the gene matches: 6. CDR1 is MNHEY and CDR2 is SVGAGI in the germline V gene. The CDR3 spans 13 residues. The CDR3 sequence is CASSYDRVGGYTF. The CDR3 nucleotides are TGTGCCAGCAGTTATGACAGGGTGGGAGGCTACACCTTC.

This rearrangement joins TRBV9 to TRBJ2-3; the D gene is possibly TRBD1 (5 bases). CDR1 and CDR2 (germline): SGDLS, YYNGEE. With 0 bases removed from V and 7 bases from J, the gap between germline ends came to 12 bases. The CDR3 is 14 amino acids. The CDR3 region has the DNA TGTGCCAGCAGCGTAGTCGCAGGGCGTCATACGCAGTATTTT. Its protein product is CASSVVAGRHTQYF.

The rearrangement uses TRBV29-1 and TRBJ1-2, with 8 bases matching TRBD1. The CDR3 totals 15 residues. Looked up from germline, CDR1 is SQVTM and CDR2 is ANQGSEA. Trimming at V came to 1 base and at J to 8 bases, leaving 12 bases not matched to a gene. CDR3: CSVEGETGDSKGYTF. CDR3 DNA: TGCAGCGTTGAAGGGGAGACAGGGGATAGCAAGGGCTACACCTTC.

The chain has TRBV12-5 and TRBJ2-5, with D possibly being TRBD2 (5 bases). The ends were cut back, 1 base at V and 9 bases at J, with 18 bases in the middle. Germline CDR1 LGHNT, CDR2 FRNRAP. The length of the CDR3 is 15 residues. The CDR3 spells CASGLAHPLVEAQYF. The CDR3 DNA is TGTGCTAGTGGTTTGGCCCATCCCCTAGTGGAGGCCCAGTACTTC.

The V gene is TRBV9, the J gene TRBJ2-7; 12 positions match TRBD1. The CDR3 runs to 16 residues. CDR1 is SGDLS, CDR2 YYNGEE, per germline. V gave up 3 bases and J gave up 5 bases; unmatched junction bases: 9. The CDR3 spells CASSAGPGQGAHEQYF. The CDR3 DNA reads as TGTGCCAGCAGCGCGGGGCCGGGACAGGGGGCCCACGAGCAGTACTTC.

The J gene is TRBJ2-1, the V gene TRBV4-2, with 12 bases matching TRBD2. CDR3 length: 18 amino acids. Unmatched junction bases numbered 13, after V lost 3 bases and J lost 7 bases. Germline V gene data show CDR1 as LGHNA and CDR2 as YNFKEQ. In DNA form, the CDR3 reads TGTGCCAGCAGCCATCCATACCCGACTAGCGGGAGTTTAAATGAGCAGTTCTTC. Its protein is CASSHPYPTSGSLNEQFF.

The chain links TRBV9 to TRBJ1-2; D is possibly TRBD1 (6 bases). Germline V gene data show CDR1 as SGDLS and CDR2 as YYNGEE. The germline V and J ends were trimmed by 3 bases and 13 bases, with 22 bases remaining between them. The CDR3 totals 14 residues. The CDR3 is CASSAHTGGAFLTF. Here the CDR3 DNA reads TGTGCCAGCAGCGCTCACACGGGGGGCGCATTCCTCACCTTC.

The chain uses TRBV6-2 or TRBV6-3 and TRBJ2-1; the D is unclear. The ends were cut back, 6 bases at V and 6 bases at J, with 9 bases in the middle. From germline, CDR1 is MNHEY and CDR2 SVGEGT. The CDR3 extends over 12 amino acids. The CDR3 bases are TGTGCCAGCAGCTTTTCTTCCAATGAGCAGTTCTTC. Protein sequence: CASSFSSNEQFF.

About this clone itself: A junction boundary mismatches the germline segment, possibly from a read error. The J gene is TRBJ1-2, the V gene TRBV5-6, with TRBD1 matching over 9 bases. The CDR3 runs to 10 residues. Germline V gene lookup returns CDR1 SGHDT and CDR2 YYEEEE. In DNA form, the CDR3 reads TGTGCCAGCAGTCGGGACAGGGTTGCCTTC. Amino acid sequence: CASSRDRVAF.

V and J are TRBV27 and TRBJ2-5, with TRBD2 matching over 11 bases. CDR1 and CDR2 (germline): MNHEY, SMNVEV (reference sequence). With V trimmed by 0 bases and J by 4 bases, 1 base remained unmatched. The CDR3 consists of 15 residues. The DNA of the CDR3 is TGTGCCAGCAGTTTATCTAGCGGGAGGGTAGAGACCCAGTACTTC. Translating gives CASSLSSGRVETQYF.

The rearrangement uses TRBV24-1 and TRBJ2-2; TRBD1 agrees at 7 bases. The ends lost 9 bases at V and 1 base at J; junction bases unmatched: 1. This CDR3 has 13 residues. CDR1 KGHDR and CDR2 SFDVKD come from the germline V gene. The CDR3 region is CATGTENTGELFF. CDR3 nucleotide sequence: TGTGCCACCGGGACAGAGAACACCGGGGAGCTGTTTTTT.

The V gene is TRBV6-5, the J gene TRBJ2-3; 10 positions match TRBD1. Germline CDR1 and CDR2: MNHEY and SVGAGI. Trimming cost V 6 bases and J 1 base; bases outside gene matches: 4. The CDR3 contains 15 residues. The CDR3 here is CASSFDRGRTDTQYF. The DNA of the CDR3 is TGTGCCAGCAGCTTTGACAGGGGGCGCACAGATACGCAGTATTTT.

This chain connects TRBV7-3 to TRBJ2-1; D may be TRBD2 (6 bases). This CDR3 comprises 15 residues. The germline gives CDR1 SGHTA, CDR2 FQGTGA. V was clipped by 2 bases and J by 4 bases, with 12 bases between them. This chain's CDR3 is CASSLDSGEYNEQFF. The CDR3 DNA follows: TGTGCCAGCAGCTTAGACTCGGGAGAGTACAATGAGCAGTTCTTC.

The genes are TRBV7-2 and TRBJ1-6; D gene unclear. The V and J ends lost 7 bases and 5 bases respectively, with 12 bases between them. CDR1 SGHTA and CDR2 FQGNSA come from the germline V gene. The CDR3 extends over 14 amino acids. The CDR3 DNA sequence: TGTGCCAGCACCCCGTCGCGGCATAATTCACCCCTCCACTTT. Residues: CASTPSRHNSPLHF. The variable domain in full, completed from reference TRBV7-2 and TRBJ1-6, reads GAGVSQSPSNKVTEKGKDVELRCDPISGHTALYWYRQSLGQGLEFLIYFQGNSAPDKSGLPSDRFSAERTGGSVSTLTIQRTQQEDSAVYLCASTPSRHNSPLHFGNGTRLTVT.

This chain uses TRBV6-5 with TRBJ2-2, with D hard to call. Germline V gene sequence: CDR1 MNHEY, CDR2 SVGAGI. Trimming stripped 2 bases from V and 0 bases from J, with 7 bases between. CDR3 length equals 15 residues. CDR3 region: CASSYLPANTGELFF. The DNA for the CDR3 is TGTGCCAGCAGTTACCTGCCAGCGAACACCGGGGAGCTGTTTTTT.